These T cell receptor beta chains were read from a single sample in a study of T cells in Graves' hyperthyroidism and ophthalmopathy. TCRdb processed the multiplex PCR reads anew with MiXCR; each CDR3 protein has one entry. The table shows roughly 170,000 distinct CDR3 sequences, with over 15% occurring only once. The sequenced sample consisted of blood. These receptors were taken from a woman aged 45 to 65 with Graves' hyperthyroidism. CDR3s include the opening cysteine and the closing phenylalanine or tryptophan. The D gene is left open where the match is weak. Where a row states a size, it is once, few, many or the class of an expanded clone; other rows omit it.

V	J	size	D	DNA	CDR3
TRBV5-1	TRBJ2-7	many	-	TGCGCCAGCAGCAGAAGGACGGTGAGCTCCTACGAGCAGTACTTC	CASSRRTVSSYEQYF
TRBV11-2	TRBJ1-2	many	-	TGTGCCAGCAGCTTGGAGTCAGGGATTTTGGCCTTTGGCTACACCTTC	CASSLESGILAFGYTF
TRBV6-1	TRBJ2-1	-	-	TGTGCCAGCAGCACCGAGGTGAGGGGGGGCCAGAATGAGCAGTTCTTC	CASSTEVRGGQNEQFF
TRBV6-1	TRBJ2-3	many	TRBD2	TGTGCCAGCCTTCCTGGACTAGCGGGGGGCCCAACAGATACGCAGTATTTT	CASLPGLAGGPTDTQYF
TRBV20-1	TRBJ1-5	many	-	TGCAGTGCTAGAAAGGGAACGGGGCAGCCCCAGCATTTT	CSARKGTGQPQHF
TRBV7-8	TRBJ1-6	few	-	TGTGCCAGCAGCTTTCGGACGAAAACCCTCCTCCACTTT	CASSFRTKTLLHF
TRBV7-3	TRBJ2-2	many	-	TGTGCCAGCAGCATCACAGTGAACACCGGGGAGCTGTTTTTT	CASSITVNTGELFF
TRBV12-3/TRBV12-4	TRBJ1-1	many	TRBD1	TGTGCCAGCAGTTCCTCCCCCCGACAGGGTAACACTGAAGCTTTCTTT	CASSSSPRQGNTEAFF
TRBV12-3/TRBV12-4	TRBJ1-4	many	-	TGTGCCAGCAGTTTGGATGTGACCCTCTACATAATGAAAAAACTGTTTTTT	CASSLDVTLYIMKKLFF
TRBV13	TRBJ2-1	many	TRBD2	TGTGCCAGCAGCTTGGCTAGCGGGGGGAGGCCCAACAATGAGCAGTTCTTC	CASSLASGGRPNNEQFF
TRBV6-1	TRBJ1-1	many	-	TGTGCCAGCAGGGTCGCCTTGAACACTGAAGCTTTCTTT	CASRVALNTEAFF
TRBV15	TRBJ2-5	many	TRBD2	TGTGCCACCAGCAGAGGGACGGGGGGTTTCCAAGAGACCCAGTACTTC	CATSRGTGGFQETQYF
TRBV3-1	TRBJ1-1	-	TRBD1	TGTGCCAGCAGCCAAGGGACAGGATCGACTGAAGCTTTCTTT	CASSQGTGSTEAFF
TRBV2	TRBJ1-3	many	-	TGTGCCAGCAGTGCAAGTAATGGAAACACCATATATTTT	CASSASNGNTIYF
TRBV20-1	TRBJ1-1	many	-	TGCAGTGCTGGGGGTTGGAGTACGGAAGCTTTCTTT	CSAGGWSTEAFF
TRBV3-1	TRBJ1-5	-	TRBD1	TGTGCCAGCAGCCTAGGGACAGGGGGCCACAATCAGCCCCAGCATTTT	CASSLGTGGHNQPQHF
TRBV9	TRBJ2-3	few	TRBD2	TGTGCCAGCAGCTTAATGGGCCGAACCGGGACTAGCGGGCTCACAGATACGCAGTATTTT	CASSLMGRTGTSGLTDTQYF
TRBV18	TRBJ1-2	-	-	TGTGCCAGCTCACCACTAGAAGCTGAGGTGGGATCTAACTATGGCTACACCTTC	CASSPLEAEVGSNYGYTF
TRBV7-9	TRBJ1-2	many	-	TGTGCCAGCCGGGACGGGCCGCTTAACTATGGCTACACCTTC	CASRDGPLNYGYTF
TRBV9	TRBJ2-7	-	TRBD2	TGTGCCAGCAGCGTAGTGGACGGGGGGTCGGAAGGGCAGTACTTC	CASSVVDGGSEGQYF
TRBV18	TRBJ2-5	many	-	TGTGCCAGCTCACAAACAGGGTTCGACCAAGAGACCCAGTACTTC	CASSQTGFDQETQYF
TRBV5-8	TRBJ2-3	many	-	TGTGCCAGCAGCTTCATAACAGATACGCAGTATTTT	CASSFITDTQYF
TRBV7-8	TRBJ1-1	many	TRBD1	TGTGCCAGCAGTCTAACCCGGGACAGTGAAGCTTTCTTT	CASSLTRDSEAFF
TRBV12-3/TRBV12-4	TRBJ2-5	-	-	TGTGCTAGCAGTTTAGGTATGGGGGGCTGGCAAGAGACCCAGTACTTC	CASSLGMGGWQETQYF
TRBV18	TRBJ1-3	few	-	TGTGCCAGCTCACCAGGTGGAAACACCATATATTTT	CASSPGGNTIYF
TRBV2	TRBJ2-1	-	TRBD1	TGTGCCAGCACTCGGGACAGAGACAATGAGCAGTTCTTC	CASTRDRDNEQFF
TRBV6-2/TRBV6-3	TRBJ2-2	-	TRBD1	TGTGCCAGCAGTTATAGGGCCGGACAGGCTATAAGGTGGACCGGGGAGCTGTTTTTT	CASSYRAGQAIRWTGELFF
TRBV6-1	TRBJ1-2	many	-	TGTGCCAGCAGTGACACATTCTATGGCTACACCTTC	CASSDTFYGYTF
TRBV11-2	TRBJ1-1	many	-	TGTGCCAGCAGCCCCCGCGGACGGTTGAACACTGAAGCTTTCTTT	CASSPRGRLNTEAFF
TRBV6-1	TRBJ2-2	many	TRBD2	TGTGCCAGCAGTTTTATTAGCGGGGGGAACACCGGGGAGCTGTTTTTT	CASSFISGGNTGELFF
TRBV10-3	TRBJ2-7	-	-	TGTGCCATCAGTGAGGGGGTCTACGAGCAGTACTTC	CAISEGVYEQYF
TRBV2	TRBJ2-3	-	TRBD2	TGTGCCAGCAGTGATAGATTTAGCGGGATTAGCACAGATACGCAGTATTTT	CASSDRFSGISTDTQYF
TRBV29-1	TRBJ2-7	many	-	TGCAGCGTTGAAGAGGGGGGGGCAGGGAACTACGAGCAGTACTTC	CSVEEGGAGNYEQYF
TRBV24-1	TRBJ1-1	many	-	TGTGCCACCAGTGAGGGGGGCCTTACGACGGTCACTGAAGCTTTCTTT	CATSEGGLTTVTEAFF
TRBV12-3/TRBV12-4	TRBJ1-6	many	-	TGTGCCAGCAGTTTATGGGGTTACAGGGTACAAGGTTCACCCCTCCACTTT	CASSLWGYRVQGSPLHF
TRBV5-1	TRBJ2-4	many	TRBD1	TGCGCCAGCAGCGGAGGACAGGGGGCGAGAAACATTCAGTACTTC	CASSGGQGARNIQYF
TRBV7-8	TRBJ1-5	many	-	TGTGCCAGCAGCTTACGGGCGGGAGGCAATCAGCCCCAGCATTTT	CASSLRAGGNQPQHF
TRBV5-1	TRBJ1-1	many	TRBD1	TGCGCCAGCAGCTCCGGACAGGGCTTACCTGAAGCTTTCTTT	CASSSGQGLPEAFF
TRBV7-2	TRBJ1-5	many	TRBD1	TGTGCCAGCAGCTCTCAGGGGGCTCAGCCCCAGCATTTT	CASSSQGAQPQHF
TRBV7-8	TRBJ2-2	many	-	TGTGCCAGCAGCTTAGATCAGGCCACCAGGGAGCTGTTTTTT	CASSLDQATRELFF
TRBV5-5	TRBJ2-2	many	-	TGTGCCAGCAGCCACGTTGGTGAGGGCGCGAACACCGGGGAGCTGTTTTTT	CASSHVGEGANTGELFF
TRBV5-1	TRBJ2-5	many	TRBD1	TGCGCCAGCAGCTTCGGGACAGCTTATGGAGAGACCCAGTACTTC	CASSFGTAYGETQYF
TRBV6-2/TRBV6-3	TRBJ1-1	many	TRBD1	TGTGCCAGCAGAGACCCCGGGACAGGGAGCTGGAACACTGAAGCTTTCTTT	CASRDPGTGSWNTEAFF
TRBV11-2	TRBJ2-6	-	-	TGTGCCAGTGCCCCAGGACAGTTTTCGCTGGGGGCCAACGTCCTGACTTTC	CASAPGQFSLGANVLTF
TRBV24-1	TRBJ2-3	-	TRBD1	TGTGCCACGGGGGCGGACAGGGCCAGCACAGATACGCAGTATTTT	CATGADRASTDTQYF
TRBV7-9	TRBJ1-4	few	TRBD1	TGTGCCAGCAGTCATACTGCCGGGACAGGGGATGAAAAACTGTTTTTT	CASSHTAGTGDEKLFF
TRBV5-1	TRBJ2-7	few	-	TGCGCCAGCAGCTGGGGCAGTTTCACCCTCACCTACGAGCAGTACTTC	CASSWGSFTLTYEQYF
TRBV28	TRBJ1-2	many	-	TGTGCCAGCAGGGCTAAGGGGGGGGACTATGGCTACACCTTC	CASRAKGGDYGYTF
TRBV9	TRBJ2-1	-	TRBD2	TGTGCCAGCAGCGTAGCGGGGGGGCCCAACAATGAGCAGTTCTTC	CASSVAGGPNNEQFF
TRBV28	TRBJ1-5	-	TRBD1	TGTGCCAGCAGTCCTCGACAGGGCTATCAGCCCCAGCATTTT	CASSPRQGYQPQHF
TRBV6-1	TRBJ2-4	-	TRBD1	TGTGCCAGCAGGACCTCGACAGGGCGTAACATTCAGTACTTC	CASRTSTGRNIQYF
TRBV5-5	TRBJ1-1	-	-	TGTGCCAGCAGCCTTTGGCAGCTGAACACTGAAGCTTTCTTT	CASSLWQLNTEAFF
TRBV2	TRBJ1-5	-	-	TGTGCCAGCGGGGCTATTGAGCTTGAGCCCCAGCATTTT	CASGAIELEPQHF
TRBV27	TRBJ1-5	many	TRBD1	TGTGCCAGCAGTTTCTCCGGACAGGCGAGCAATCAGCCCCAGCATTTT	CASSFSGQASNQPQHF
TRBV4-2	TRBJ2-3	few	TRBD2	TGTGCCAGCAGCCAAGATCCCGGCGGGGGGGCGGATACGCAGTATTTT	CASSQDPGGGADTQYF
TRBV5-5	TRBJ2-3	-	-	TGTGCCAGCAGGTGGGGGTCAGATACGCAGTATTTT	CASRWGSDTQYF
TRBV29-1	TRBJ2-3	many	-	TGCAGCGTTGAAGATCTTCCGGGACGGACAACCCGAAGGAGCGATACGCAGTATTTT	CSVEDLPGRTTRRSDTQYF
TRBV5-1	TRBJ1-1	many	-	TGCGCCAGCAGCTTGGTGGGGGTCACTGAAGCTTTCTTT	CASSLVGVTEAFF
TRBV20-1	TRBJ1-1	-	-	TGCAGTGCATCATGGAACACTGAAGCTTTCTTT	CSASWNTEAFF